The 9 T cell receptor beta chains listed next were all sequenced from one sample in a study of shared clonotypes between healthy human individuals. Repertoires were generated with immunoSEQ multiplex PCR, while TCRdb's copy carries only in-frame clones and drops some. The sample yields around 2.1 million clones, around 93% seen once. Naive CD8 populations comprised CD45RO-negative cells positively selected for CCR7, excluding terminally differentiated effector memory CD45RA+ cells. Sequencing was carried out using naive CD8+ T cells from PBMCs. The receptors were sampled from a man between 18 and 35 years old in good health. Some clones in this sample may be carry-over from other donors' samples.

The CDR3 region has the DNA TGTGCCAGCAGCTTGGCCAGGGGATCCTACGAGCAGTACTTC. It translates to CASSLARGSYEQYF. The chain recombines TRBV5-4 with TRBJ2-7; possible D gene TRBD1, 6 bases. Looked up from germline, CDR1 is SGHNT and CDR2 is YYREEE (reference sequence). V gave up 0 bases and J gave up 1 base, with 8 bases separating them. The CDR3 is 14 residues long. The complete variable domain, with remaining parts taken from reference TRBV5-4 and TRBJ2-7, reads ETGVTQSPTHLIKTRGQQVTLRCSSQSGHNTVSWYQQALGQGPQFIFQYYREEENGRGNFPPRFSGLQFPNYSSELNVNALELDDSALYLCASSLARGSYEQYFGPGTRLTVT.

With respect to this clone: Other DNA sequences in this sample translate to the same CDR3. The chain links TRBV5-1 to TRBJ1-1; 10 positions agree with TRBD1. The V gene's germline CDR1 is SGHRS and CDR2 YFSETQ. Trimming at V came to 3 bases and at J to 3 bases, leaving 2 bases not matched to a gene. The CDR3 runs 14 residues. CDR3 DNA: TGCGCCAGCAGCTCGACAGGGGGCGACACTGAAGCTTTCTTT. Residues: CASSSTGGDTEAFF. The full variable domain, with the rest looked up from reference TRBV5-1 and TRBJ1-1, is KAGVTQTPRYLIKTRGQQVTLSCSPISGHRSVSWYQQTPGQGLQFLFEYFSETQRNKGNFPGRFSGRQFSNSRSEMNVSTLELGDSALYLCASSSTGGDTEAFFGQGTRLTVV.

In this sample, this clone turned up a few times. Other DNA sequences in this sample translate to the same CDR3. This rearrangement joins TRBV6-5 to TRBJ1-5; D is possibly TRBD1 (6 bases). The germline V and J ends were trimmed by 2 bases and 2 bases, with 7 bases remaining between them. Germline values: CDR1 MNHEY, CDR2 SVGAGI. The length of the CDR3 is 14 residues. In DNA form, the CDR3 reads TGTGCCAGCAGTTACCGACAGGGCAATCAGCCCCAGCATTTT. Its protein product is CASSYRQGNQPQHF.

J is TRBJ2-1 and V is TRBV28, with D possibly being TRBD2 (6 bases). Germline CDR1 MDHEN, CDR2 SYDVKM. V was cut by 3 bases and J by 3 bases, with 12 bases left in between. The CDR3 runs to 15 residues. DNA for the CDR3: TGTGCCAGCAGTTTTTGGGCTAGCGACTACAATGAGCAGTTCTTC. Encoded protein: CASSFWASDYNEQFF. The full variable domain, rest sourced from reference TRBV28 and TRBJ2-1, is DVKVTQSSRYLVKRTGEKVFLECVQDMDHENMFWYRQDPGLGLRLIYFSYDVKMKEKGDIPEGYSVSREKKERFSLILESASTNQTSMYLCASSFWASDYNEQFFGPGTRLTVL.

The rearrangement links TRBV10-2 to TRBJ2-6; 9 bases are a match to TRBD1. CDR3 length: 21 amino acids. Germline values: CDR1 WSHSY, CDR2 SAAADI. V shed 0 bases, J shed 4 bases, and the junction held 16 bases outside the gene matches. In DNA, the CDR3 is TGCGCCAGCAGTGAGTCGATACCACTTCGGACAGGGGCACTAGGGGCCAACGTCCTGACTTTC. Its protein product is CASSESIPLRTGALGANVLTF.

V gene TRBV28 combines with J gene TRBJ2-3, with D tentatively TRBD2 (5 bases). CDR3 length: 14 amino acids. V was clipped by 6 bases and J by 4 bases, with 14 bases between them. The V gene's germline CDR1 is MDHEN and CDR2 SYDVKM. The CDR3 sequence: CASSPDSWADTQYF. The DNA of the CDR3 is TGTGCCAGCAGCCCGGACTCCTGGGCAGATACGCAGTATTTT.

The V call is TRBV28, the J call TRBJ2-7, with 8 bases identical to TRBD1. There are 17 residues in the CDR3. V was pared by 4 bases and J by 3 bases, with 14 bases of the junction left unmatched. In germline, CDR1 is MDHEN, CDR2 SYDVKM. The CDR3 loop is CASSSPSGTGLYYEQYF. The CDR3, as DNA: TGTGCCAGCAGTTCCCCCTCCGGGACAGGACTCTACTACGAGCAGTACTTC.

This chain joins TRBV28 and TRBJ2-3, with 8 nucleotides matching TRBD2. Trimming took 2 bases from V and 2 from J; bases not matched to a gene: 6. CDR1 and CDR2 (germline): MDHEN, SYDVKM. This CDR3 region has 16 residues. Here the CDR3 DNA reads TGTGCCAGCAGTTTAAAGGTAGCGGGAAACACAGATACGCAGTATTTT. It yields the protein CASSLKVAGNTDTQYF.

V is TRBV25-1 and J is TRBJ1-3; D is possibly TRBD1 (6 bases). The CDR3 is 16 residues long. Germline V gene lookup returns CDR1 MGHDK and CDR2 SYGVNS. V was shortened by 5 bases and J by 7 bases, with 21 bases between the two germline ends. Here the CDR3 reads CASSPRQAIQRNTIYF. The CDR3, as DNA: TGTGCCAGCAGTCCCCGACAGGCAATCCAGCGGAACACCATATATTTT.